This section outlines one T cell receptor beta chain sequence together with its context. The data were obtained in a study of T cells after yellow fever vaccination. It was through 5'RACE template switching that TCR cDNA was made, with a universal primer site and UMIs added. TCRdb reanalysed the 5' RACE reads using MiXCR and keeps one entry per CDR3 protein. The table includes about 630,000 distinct CDR3 sequences, over 9% detected once. With 1 base clipped from V and 4 bases from J, the junction kept 10 bases outside the gene matches. The CDR3 has 18 residues. The chain is built from TRBV12-3 or TRBV12-4 and TRBJ2-1; 10 positions agree with TRBD2. This TCR came from a young man who received the YFV17D yellow fever vaccine. The sequencing used PBMCs, collected on the day of the yellow fever booster vaccination. CDR3 coding DNA: TGTGCCAGCAGTTTAGGGACTAGCGGACCTCGGCGGTACAATGAGCAGTTCTTC. It specifies CASSLGTSGPRRYNEQFF.